What follows are 17 T cell receptor beta chains derived from one specimen sequenced in a study of T cells after yellow fever vaccination. In TCRdb, the 5' RACE reads were re-called with MiXCR into one record per CDR3 protein. The profile shows roughly 310,000 distinct CDR3 sequences, roughly 3.5% of them singletons. Here the sequenced sample was PBMCs, taken on the day of the yellow fever booster vaccination. The receptors stem from a man between 18 and 35 years old who received the YFV17D yellow fever vaccine.

This clonotype was seen ten or more times. The chain has TRBV6-2 or TRBV6-3 and TRBJ2-1, with no clear D. This CDR3 region has 13 residues. With 6 bases removed from V and 4 bases from J, the gap between germline ends came to 10 bases. CDR1 is MNHEY and CDR2 is SVGEGT in the germline V gene. Written as DNA, the CDR3 is TGTGCCAGCAGAGGTGGTCTTTACAATGAGCAGTTCTTC. Protein: CASRGGLYNEQFF.

In this sample, this clonotype turned up many times. The V call is TRBV11-2, the J call TRBJ2-3, with D perhaps matching TRBD2 (5 bases). The germline V gene has CDR1 SGHAT and CDR2 FQNNGV. Trimming pared 5 bases from V and 3 bases from J, leaving 6 bases between. The CDR3 covers 12 residues. The CDR3 nucleotides read TGTGCCAGCAGCACGGGAACAGATACGCAGTATTTT. As protein: CASSTGTDTQYF.

This clonotype was seen many times. The genes are TRBV7-3 and TRBJ2-7; D gene unclear. The CDR3 covers 14 residues. Germline CDR1 is SGHTA and CDR2 is FQGTGA. V lost 1 base to trimming and J lost 3 bases, with 10 bases between them. CDR3 protein: CASSLSRFDYEQYV. The DNA of the CDR3 is TGTGCCAGCAGCTTAAGTCGCTTCGACTACGAGCAGTACGTC.

This chain uses TRBV5-4 with TRBJ2-1; 9 bases line up with TRBD2. Germline CDR1 and CDR2: SGHNT and YYREEE (reference sequence). This CDR3 has 16 residues. V gave up 1 base and J gave up 4 bases; unmatched junction bases: 6. The CDR3 nucleotides are TGTGCCAGCAGCTTGAGAACGCTAGCGGGGTACAATGAGCAGTTCTTC. Amino acids: CASSLRTLAGYNEQFF.

This clonotype was picked up many times. This chain joins TRBV7-6 and TRBJ2-5, with D perhaps matching TRBD1 (5 bases). From germline, CDR1 is SGHVS and CDR2 FNYEAQ. There are 14 residues in the CDR3. V lost 1 base to trimming and J lost 0 bases, with 6 bases between them. The CDR3 coding sequence is TGTGCCAGCAGCTTAGGGACAAACCAAGAGACCCAGTACTTC. Protein product: CASSLGTNQETQYF.

This chain links TRBV19 with TRBJ1-2, with 7 bases lining up with TRBD1. Germline lookup yields CDR1 LNHDA and CDR2 SQIVND (reference sequence). This CDR3 contains 16 residues. Unmatched junction bases numbered 13, after V lost 5 bases and J lost 4 bases. CDR3 in DNA: TGTGCCAGTAGTCTTCGACAGGGAGTCAGTATCTATGGCTACACCTTC. Encoded protein: CASSLRQGVSIYGYTF.

The rearrangement links TRBV13 to TRBJ2-1; D may correspond to TRBD1 or TRBD2 (5 bases each). Germline CDR1 reads PRHDT; CDR2 reads FYEKMQ (reference sequence). Trimming stripped 5 bases from V and 4 bases from J, with 12 bases between. The CDR3 spans 14 residues. The CDR3 here is CASSLGTVYNEQFF. As DNA, the CDR3 is TGTGCCAGCAGCCTCGGGACCGTGTACAATGAGCAGTTCTTC. Filled out from reference TRBV13 and TRBJ2-1, the complete variable domain reads AAGVIQSPRHLIKEKRETATLKCYPIPRHDTVYWYQQGPGQDPQFLISFYEKMQSDKGSIPDRFSAQQFSDYHSELNMSSLELGDSALYFCASSLGTVYNEQFFGPGTRLTVL.

This clonotype was picked up a small number of times. The chain is built from TRBV5-4 and TRBJ2-1, with a tentative D call TRBD2 (5 bases). This CDR3 contains 16 residues. The V and J ends lost 4 bases and 8 bases respectively, with 22 bases between them. Germline lookup yields CDR1 SGHNT and CDR2 YYREEE (reference sequence). CDR3 loop: CASSVISGLGMYEQFF. The CDR3, as DNA: TGTGCCAGCAGCGTTATCAGCGGATTGGGGATGTATGAGCAGTTCTTC.

The chain uses TRBV27 and TRBJ1-5; 7 bases are shared with TRBD1. Germline trimming cut 6 bases from V and 0 bases from J; bases unmatched to any gene: 8. The CDR3 is made up of 16 amino acids. Germline lookup yields CDR1 MNHEY and CDR2 SMNVEV (reference sequence). The CDR3 loop is CASRPTGRNSNQPQHF. CDR3 nucleotides: TGTGCCAGCAGGCCGACAGGGCGGAATAGCAATCAGCCCCAGCATTTT.

This clonotype was found many times. This chain links TRBV7-9 with TRBJ2-2; TRBD2 aligns across 8 bases. Germline V gene data show CDR1 as SEHNR and CDR2 as FQNEAQ (reference sequence). The CDR3 has 15 residues. V was clipped by 8 bases and J by 7 bases; unmatched bases: 12. The CDR3 region is CASEARGGQVGELFF. The CDR3 region has the DNA TGTGCCAGCGAGGCACGGGGGGGACAAGTCGGGGAGCTGTTTTTT.

The V gene is TRBV6-6, the J gene TRBJ1-5; D might be TRBD1 (5 bases). The V end was cut by 5 bases, the J end by 6 bases, with 11 bases between. Germline CDR1 MNHNY, CDR2 SVGAGI (reference sequence). There are 13 residues in the CDR3. The CDR3 sequence is CASSQAGVQPQHF. The CDR3 nucleotides are TGTGCCAGCAGTCAAGCGGGGGTTCAGCCCCAGCATTTT.

A few counts support this clonotype. The chain combines TRBV5-1 with TRBJ1-3; 9 bases line up with TRBD1. The CDR3 length is 15 residues. Germline trimming cut 2 bases from V and 8 bases from J; bases unmatched to any gene: 8. Germline V gene data show CDR1 as SGHRS and CDR2 as YFSETQ. CDR3 nucleotide sequence: TGCGCCAGCAGCTTAAACACAGGGGGCAAGGACACCATATATTTT. It is translated as CASSLNTGGKDTIYF.

This clonotype has only a few counts. This rearrangement joins TRBV12-3 or TRBV12-4 to TRBJ1-3, with D perhaps matching TRBD1 (5 bases). CDR3 size: 14 residues. Between the trimmed V and J ends, which lost 5 bases and 4 bases, there was a span of 12 bases. CDR3 nucleotide sequence: TGTGCCAGCAGTGGGGCCGGTTTAGGAAACACCATATATTTT. Its protein product is CASSGAGLGNTIYF.

V and J are TRBV6-5 and TRBJ2-1, with D uncertain. Trimming stripped 11 bases from V and 4 bases from J, with 18 bases between. Per germline, CDR1 MNHEY and CDR2 SVGAGI. The CDR3 loop spans 14 amino acids. CDR3 sequence (DNA): TGTGCCTGCCACCGTGGTGGGTCTTACAATGAGCAGTTCTTC. Translated: CACHRGGSYNEQFF.

This clonotype appeared a few times. The V and J genes are TRBV24-1 and TRBJ2-1, with unresolved D. The CDR3 covers 13 residues. Trimming removed 3 bases from V and 8 bases from J, with 10 bases in between. Looked up from germline, CDR1 is KGHDR and CDR2 is SFDVKD. The CDR3 reads CATSDPLSHEQFF. In nucleotides, the CDR3 is TGTGCCACCAGTGATCCCCTAAGCCATGAGCAGTTCTTC.

This clonotype was picked up many times. The chain employs TRBV19 and TRBJ2-3; TRBD1 is a possible D gene (6 bases). Per germline, CDR1 LNHDA and CDR2 SQIVND (reference sequence). V gave up 9 bases and J gave up 5 bases, with 15 bases separating them. The CDR3 is 13 residues long. The CDR3 spells CASCNRAGDTQYF. The CDR3 DNA is TGTGCCAGCTGTAACAGGGCGGGAGATACGCAGTATTTT. The complete variable domain, with remaining parts taken from reference TRBV19 and TRBJ2-3, reads DGGITQSPKYLFRKEGQNVTLSCEQNLNHDAMYWYRQDPGQGLRLIYYSQIVNDFQKGDIAEGYSVSREKKESFPLTVTSAQKNPTAFYLCASCNRAGDTQYFGPGTRLTVL.

In regard to this clonotype: A much larger clone lies one base from this, so it may be a read error. The chain is built from TRBV7-3 and TRBJ2-3, with D possibly matching TRBD2 (7 bases). This CDR3 has 14 residues. The V gene lost 3 bases and the J gene lost 2 bases, with 9 bases spanning the gap. CDR1 is SGHTA, CDR2 FQGTGA, per germline. The DNA for the CDR3 is TGTGCCAGCAGCTTCGGGGGGCACACAGATACGCAGTATTTT. Translation gives CASSFGGHTDTQYF.